These T cell receptor beta chains were read from a single sample in a study of blood T cells in healthy people across ages. TCRdb re-derived calls from the 5' RACE reads in MiXCR, one entry per CDR3 protein. The sample includes about 680,000 distinct CDR3 sequences, over 45% of them seen just once. Source material: blood. The origin of the receptors is a woman aged 60 to 75 in good health. The conserved cysteine and the conserved F or W are not part of the CDR3 here.

J gene,V gene,CDR3 protein
TRBJ1-2,TRBV20-1,SALSGVANYGYT
TRBJ2-5,TRBV6-1,ASSEAAEETQY
TRBJ1-2,TRBV7-2,ASSLATVNYGYT
TRBJ2-3,TRBV7-2,ASTESGRDSDTQY
TRBJ1-1,TRBV5-8,VSSLFMAGPRAF
TRBJ1-2,TRBV11-2,ASSSLRGRGGYT
TRBJ1-2,TRBV7-9,ASSRSQTGNGYT
TRBJ1-2,TRBV29-1,SVEDGQGVPIVYGYT
TRBJ1-2,TRBV5-1,ASSPSSGNYGYT
TRBJ2-7,TRBV4-3,ASSQALGQGQAYEQY
TRBJ1-6,TRBV3-1,ASSQAGSSYNSPLH
TRBJ2-5,TRBV5-1,ASSAARVDTQY
-,TRBV5-5,ASSPGQRGETQY
TRBJ1-6,TRBV6-5,ASNRGDSPLH
TRBJ2-1,TRBV14,ASSQYRALYNEQF
TRBJ2-1,TRBV15,ATSRDVSGYTPYNEQF
TRBJ1-1,TRBV29-1,SASWTGSTEAF
TRBJ2-2,TRBV20-1,SARGQQNTGELF
-,TRBV27,ASSRGPRSYEQY
TRBJ1-1,TRBV6-1,ASSDIGGNTEAF
TRBJ1-1,TRBV15,ATSREAGGTEAF
TRBJ2-2,TRBV4-1,ASSHPNGRGDTGELF
TRBJ2-2,TRBV12-3/TRBV12-4,ASSPGREELF
TRBJ2-5,TRBV15,ATSRAPTGYQETQY
TRBJ2-3,TRBV29-1,SVGAGGPLTDTQY
TRBJ2-1,TRBV6-5,ASSYVTGVNEQF
TRBJ1-1,TRBV12-3/TRBV12-4,ASLRTDEAF
TRBJ2-1,TRBV5-1,ASSLGAFNEQF
TRBJ2-3,TRBV20-1,SAGGLDGASTDTQY
-,TRBV5-5,ASTLRDRTTYEQY
TRBJ2-7,TRBV2,ASTEGWAYEQY
TRBJ1-6,TRBV12-3/TRBV12-4,ASSLGLAYNSPLH
TRBJ2-4,TRBV10-3,ATGTDVKGQY
TRBJ2-7,TRBV20-1,SAGLAECEQY
TRBJ1-1,TRBV30,AWTRQGQQPEAF
TRBJ2-1,TRBV3-1,ASSQRDSSDNEQF
TRBJ2-7,TRBV6-6,ASSYSAGISSYEQY
TRBJ1-2,TRBV12-3/TRBV12-4,ASSSTGGAPYGYT
TRBJ2-1,TRBV20-1,SAPLPGLALNEQF
TRBJ2-7,TRBV20-1,SAILGDRGSSYEQY
TRBJ2-5,TRBV12-3/TRBV12-4,ASSSGWQGETQY
TRBJ2-5,TRBV13,ASSLSGFLAGGETQY
TRBJ2-6,TRBV7-9,ASSSYGGSGANVLT
TRBJ2-7,TRBV20-1,SAEFTGGAREQY
TRBJ1-2,TRBV7-2,ASSLQVRAGYGYT
TRBJ2-5,TRBV20-1,SARRTGAYNEQY
TRBJ2-7,TRBV5-5,ASSFRSLAGGGYEQY
TRBJ2-4,TRBV27,ASSLSRRGSIQY
TRBJ2-1,TRBV4-3,ASSQDDGGSYNEQF
TRBJ2-1,TRBV29-1,SVVRLRYNEQF